This T cell receptor (beta chain) came from a study of T cell responses to AZD1222 COVID-19 vaccine. On this clone itself: The target antigen is unknown.

Measured with immunoSEQ multiplex PCR; TCRdb has only the in-frame clones, and not every one. The repertoire holds 170,000 or so clones, with roughly 93% as singletons. This CDR3 is built from 13 residues. General study results and limits: The study reported that nearly half of spike-specific TCRs target unmutated variant regions. Spike-specific TCRs gained breadth and depth after people received two AZD1222 doses. Clonal diversity may have been underestimated, and the donors were mostly white British, with more females than males.

The sequence derives from an adult in good health. The specimen was peripheral blood, collected on day 0 of AZD1222 vaccination. V and J are TRBV12-2 and TRBJ1-2. TRBV12-2 is classified as a pseudogene. The CDR3 is CASRLADVEGYTF. CDR3 DNA: TGTGCAAGTCGCTTAGCCGACGTGGAGGGCTACACCTTC.